The clone carrying this T cell receptor beta chain is a singleton in its sample. What it binds is unknown. Trimming pared 3 bases from V and 2 bases from J, leaving 14 bases between. CDR3 length equals 15 residues. The germline gives CDR1 SNHLY, CDR2 FYNNEI. The sample comes from a study of OX40 agonist ivuxolimab in advanced cancers. At the level of the study: Ivuxolimab, which is an agonistic anti-OX40 (CD134) antibody, was administered to the patients. Intravenous ivuxolimab at 0.01 to 10 mg/kg was given to patients every 2 weeks. The study, taken as a whole, reports: Relative to CD4+, CD8+ T cells held more expanded clones on average.

Clones were read by immunoSEQ multiplex PCR, and TCRdb kept only the in-frame ones, dropping some. The sample has roughly 75,000 clones; around nine tenths are singletons. Peripheral blood came from all dose cohorts at three timepoints. This sample comprised CD4+ or CD8+ T cells sorted from blood, obtained in a trial of the OX40 agonist ivuxolimab. J is TRBJ2-7 and V is TRBV2, with no clear D. The receptor was isolated from an adult with an advanced solid tumor such as melanoma, head and neck, liver or kidney cancer. For the CDR3, the DNA is TGTGCCAGCAGTGAGTTCGAACGGAATGCCTACGAGCAGTACTTC. This translates into CASSEFERNAYEQYF.